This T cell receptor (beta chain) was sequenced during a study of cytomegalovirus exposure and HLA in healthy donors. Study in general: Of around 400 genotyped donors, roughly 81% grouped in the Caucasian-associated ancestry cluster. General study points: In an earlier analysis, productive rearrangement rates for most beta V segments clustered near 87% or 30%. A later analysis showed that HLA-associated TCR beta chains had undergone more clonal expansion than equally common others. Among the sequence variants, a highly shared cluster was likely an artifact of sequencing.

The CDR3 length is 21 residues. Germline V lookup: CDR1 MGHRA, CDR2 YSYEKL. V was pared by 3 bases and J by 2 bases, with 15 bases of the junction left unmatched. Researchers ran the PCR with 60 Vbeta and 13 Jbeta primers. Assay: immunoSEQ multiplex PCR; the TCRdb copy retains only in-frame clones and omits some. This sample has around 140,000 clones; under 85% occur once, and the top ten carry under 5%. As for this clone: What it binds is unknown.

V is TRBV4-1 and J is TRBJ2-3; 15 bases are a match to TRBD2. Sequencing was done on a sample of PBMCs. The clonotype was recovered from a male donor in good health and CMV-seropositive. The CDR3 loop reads CASSQGHGLAGGYGHTDTQYF. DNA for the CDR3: TGCGCCAGCAGCCAGGGCCACGGACTAGCGGGAGGGTACGGCCACACAGATACGCAGTATTTT.